This T cell receptor beta chain is drawn from a study of identical twins. Study findings and constraints: Zero-insertion analyses could be partly confounded by invariant MAIT and iNKT cells. Models, which agreed with sharing between unrelated individuals, nonetheless underestimated the out-of-frame TCR alpha sharing seen in monozygotic twins. A cross-sectional statistical analysis, not follow-up of the same donors, supported the conclusions.

A word on this clonotype: What it binds is unknown.

The CDR3 length is 14 residues. Germline assignment: CDR1 SNHLY and CDR2 FYNNEI. The V and J ends lost 6 bases and 2 bases, in that order; junction bases with no gene match: 6. Template switching (which added a universal primer site) was used, and cDNA carried unique molecular identifiers. TCRdb analysed the 5' RACE reads with MiXCR anew, one entry per CDR3 protein. Counted here are 700,000 or so distinct CDR3 sequences, around 8.3% occurring once; the ten biggest clones make up around 0.95%. The sample was also reused in another study, on yellow fever vaccine responses in identical twins.

This receptor was identified in a woman aged 18-29 years in good health. J is TRBJ2-5 and V is TRBV2; 7 nucleotides agree with TRBD1. Sample: PBMCs. CDR3 residues: CASRWGTVQETQYF. CDR3 DNA sequence: TGTGCCAGCAGGTGGGGGACAGTACAAGAGACCCAGTACTTC.